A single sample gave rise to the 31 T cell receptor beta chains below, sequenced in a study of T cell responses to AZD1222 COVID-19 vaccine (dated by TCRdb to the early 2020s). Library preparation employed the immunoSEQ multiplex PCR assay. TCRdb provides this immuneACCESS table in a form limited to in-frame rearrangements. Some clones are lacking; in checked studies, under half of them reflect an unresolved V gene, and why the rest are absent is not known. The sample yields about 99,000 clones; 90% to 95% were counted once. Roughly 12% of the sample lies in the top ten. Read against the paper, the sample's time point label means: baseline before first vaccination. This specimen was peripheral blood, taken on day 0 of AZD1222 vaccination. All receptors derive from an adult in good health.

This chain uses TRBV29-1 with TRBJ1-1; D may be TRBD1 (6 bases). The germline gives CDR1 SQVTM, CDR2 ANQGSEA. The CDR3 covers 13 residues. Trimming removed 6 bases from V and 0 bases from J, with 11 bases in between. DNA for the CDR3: TGCAGCGTGATCAGGGGCTTGAACACTGAAGCTTTCTTT. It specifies CSVIRGLNTEAFF.

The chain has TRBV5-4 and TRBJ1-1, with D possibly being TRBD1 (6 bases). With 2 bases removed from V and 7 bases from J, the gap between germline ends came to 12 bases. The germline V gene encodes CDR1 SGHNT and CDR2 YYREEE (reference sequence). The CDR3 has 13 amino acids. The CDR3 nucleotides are TGTGCCAGCAGCTTACAGGGTTTTGGTGAAGCTTTCTTT. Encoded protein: CASSLQGFGEAFF.

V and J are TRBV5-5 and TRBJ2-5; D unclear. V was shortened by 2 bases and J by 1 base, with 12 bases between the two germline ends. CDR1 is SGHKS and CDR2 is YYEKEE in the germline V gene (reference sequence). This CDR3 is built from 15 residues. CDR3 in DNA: TGTGCCAGCAGCTTCCCTTCGGAGTTCCAAGAGACCCAGTACTTC. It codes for CASSFPSEFQETQYF. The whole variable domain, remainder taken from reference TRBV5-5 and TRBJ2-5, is DAGVTQSPTHLIKTRGQQVTLRCSPISGHKSVSWYQQVLGQGPQFIFQYYEKEERGRGNFPDRFSARQFPNYSSELNVNALLLGDSALYLCASSFPSEFQETQYFGPGTRLLVL.

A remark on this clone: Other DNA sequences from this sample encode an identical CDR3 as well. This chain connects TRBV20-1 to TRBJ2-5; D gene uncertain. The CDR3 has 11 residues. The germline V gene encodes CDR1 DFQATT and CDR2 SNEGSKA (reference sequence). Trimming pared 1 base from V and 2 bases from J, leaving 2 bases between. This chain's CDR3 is CSARAQETQYF. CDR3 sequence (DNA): TGCAGTGCTAGAGCTCAAGAGACCCAGTACTTC.

CDR3 amino acids: CASTPVRGGLTNEKLFF. As DNA, the CDR3 is TGTGCCAGTACCCCGGTCCGGGGAGGTCTGACTAATGAAAAACTGTTTTTT. The rearrangement joins TRBV19 to TRBJ1-4; D remains ambiguous. The CDR3 is 17 residues long. Germline lookup yields CDR1 LNHDA and CDR2 SQIVND (reference sequence). V was shortened by 7 bases and J by 2 bases, with 20 bases between the two germline ends.

The CDR3 loop reads CASSVQGPRAGSPLHF. CDR3 sequence (DNA): TGTGCCAGCAGCGTACAGGGGCCTCGGGCTGGTTCACCCCTCCACTTT. V and J are TRBV27 and TRBJ1-6; 7 positions match TRBD1. The CDR3 spans 16 residues. CDR1 and CDR2 from the germline V gene are MNHEY and SMNVEV (reference sequence). Trimming removed 6 bases from V and 9 bases from J; junction bases left unmatched: 14.

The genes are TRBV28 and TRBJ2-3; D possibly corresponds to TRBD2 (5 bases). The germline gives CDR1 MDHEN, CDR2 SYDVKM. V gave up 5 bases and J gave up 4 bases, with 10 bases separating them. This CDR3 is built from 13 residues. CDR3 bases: TGTGCCAGCAGTCGGGGTTTACCAGATACGCAGTATTTT. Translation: CASSRGLPDTQYF. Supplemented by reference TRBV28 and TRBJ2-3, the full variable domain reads DVKVTQSSRYLVKRTGEKVFLECVQDMDHENMFWYRQDPGLGLRLIYFSYDVKMKEKGDIPEGYSVSREKKERFSLILESASTNQTSMYLCASSRGLPDTQYFGPGTRLTVL.

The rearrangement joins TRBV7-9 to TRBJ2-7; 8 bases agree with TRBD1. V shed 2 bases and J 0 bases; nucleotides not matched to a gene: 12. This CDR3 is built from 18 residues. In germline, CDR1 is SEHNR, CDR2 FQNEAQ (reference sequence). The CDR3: CASSLRFTQGQDSYEQYF. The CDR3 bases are TGTGCCAGCAGCTTAAGATTTACCCAGGGACAGGACTCCTACGAGCAGTACTTC. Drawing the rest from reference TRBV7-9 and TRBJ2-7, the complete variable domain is DTGVSQNPRHKITKRGQNVTFRCDPISEHNRLYWYRQTLGQGPEFLTYFQNEAQLEKSRLLSDRFSAERPKGSFSTLEIQRTEQGDSAMYLCASSLRFTQGQDSYEQYFGPGTRLTVT.

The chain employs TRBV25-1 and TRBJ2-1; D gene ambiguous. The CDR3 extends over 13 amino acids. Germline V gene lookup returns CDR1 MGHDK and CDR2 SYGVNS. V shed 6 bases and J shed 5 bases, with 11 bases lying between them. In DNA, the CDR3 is TGTGCCAGCAGCGGGTCTGGGGACAATGAGCAGTTCTTC. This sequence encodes CASSGSGDNEQFF.

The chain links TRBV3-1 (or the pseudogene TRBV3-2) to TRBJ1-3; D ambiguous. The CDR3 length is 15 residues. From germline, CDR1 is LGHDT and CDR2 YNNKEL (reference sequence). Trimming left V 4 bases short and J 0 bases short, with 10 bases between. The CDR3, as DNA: TGTGCCAGCAGCCCCACCTATAGCTCTGGAAACACCATATATTTT. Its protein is CASSPTYSSGNTIYF.

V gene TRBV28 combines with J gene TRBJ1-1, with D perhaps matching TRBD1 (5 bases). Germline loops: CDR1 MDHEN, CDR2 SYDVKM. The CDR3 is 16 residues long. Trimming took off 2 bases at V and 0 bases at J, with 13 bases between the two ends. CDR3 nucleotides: TGTGCCAGCAGTTTAGCCTCGGGACTCCTGAACACTGAAGCTTTCTTT. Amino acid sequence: CASSLASGLLNTEAFF.

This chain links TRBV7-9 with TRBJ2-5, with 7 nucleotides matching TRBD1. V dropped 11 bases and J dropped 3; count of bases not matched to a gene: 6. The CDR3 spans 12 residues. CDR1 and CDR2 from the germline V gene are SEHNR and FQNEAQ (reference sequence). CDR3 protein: CACHTGEETQYF. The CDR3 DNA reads TGTGCCTGCCACACAGGGGAAGAGACCCAGTACTTC.

The CDR3 spells CASSSGTSGSYEQYF. In DNA, the CDR3 is TGTGCCAGCAGCTCCGGGACTAGCGGTTCCTACGAGCAGTACTTC. This chain joins TRBV7-9 and TRBJ2-7; the match to TRBD2 covers 11 bases. The CDR3 is 15 residues long. V shed 4 bases, J shed 1 base, and the junction held 3 bases outside the gene matches. The germline gives CDR1 SEHNR, CDR2 FQNEAQ (reference sequence).

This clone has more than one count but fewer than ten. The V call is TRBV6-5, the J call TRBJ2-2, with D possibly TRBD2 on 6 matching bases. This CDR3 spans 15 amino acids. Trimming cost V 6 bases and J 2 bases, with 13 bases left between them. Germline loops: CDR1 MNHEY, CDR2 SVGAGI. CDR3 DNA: TGTGCCAGCAGCCCCGCGGGGCTAAACACCGGGGAGCTGTTTTTT. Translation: CASSPAGLNTGELFF.

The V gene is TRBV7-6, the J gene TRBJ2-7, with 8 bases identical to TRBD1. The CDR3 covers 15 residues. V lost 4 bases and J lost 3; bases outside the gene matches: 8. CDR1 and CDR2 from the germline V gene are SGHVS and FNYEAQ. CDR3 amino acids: CASSYRQGPDYEQYF. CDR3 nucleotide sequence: TGTGCCAGCAGCTACAGACAGGGGCCCGACTACGAGCAGTACTTC.

Written as DNA, the CDR3 is TGTGCCAGCAGCTTATACCAACCCACAGATACGCAGTATTTT. This codes for CASSLYQPTDTQYF. The V call is TRBV11-2, the J call TRBJ2-3; D is unresolved. Germline V gives CDR1 SGHAT, CDR2 FQNNGV. Deletions cut 2 bases from V and 2 bases from J, with 8 bases between. There are 14 residues in the CDR3.

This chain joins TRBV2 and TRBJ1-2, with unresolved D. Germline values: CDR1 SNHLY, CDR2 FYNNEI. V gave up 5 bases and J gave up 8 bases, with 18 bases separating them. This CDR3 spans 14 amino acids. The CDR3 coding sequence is TGTGCCAGCAGTTCCCTCCCAGGACTCGACGGCTACACCTTC. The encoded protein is CASSSLPGLDGYTF.

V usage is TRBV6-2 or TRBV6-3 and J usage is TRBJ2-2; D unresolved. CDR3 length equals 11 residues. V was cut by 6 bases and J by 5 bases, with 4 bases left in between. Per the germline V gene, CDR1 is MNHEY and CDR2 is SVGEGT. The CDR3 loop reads CASSHTGELFF. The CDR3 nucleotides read TGTGCCAGCAGCCATACCGGGGAGCTGTTTTTT.

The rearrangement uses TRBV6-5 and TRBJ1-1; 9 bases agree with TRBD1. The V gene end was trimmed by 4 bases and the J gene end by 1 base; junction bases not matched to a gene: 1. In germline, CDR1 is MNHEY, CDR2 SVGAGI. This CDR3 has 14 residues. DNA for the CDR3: TGTGCCAGCAGTTCGACAGGGGGGAACACTGAAGCTTTCTTT. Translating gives CASSSTGGNTEAFF.

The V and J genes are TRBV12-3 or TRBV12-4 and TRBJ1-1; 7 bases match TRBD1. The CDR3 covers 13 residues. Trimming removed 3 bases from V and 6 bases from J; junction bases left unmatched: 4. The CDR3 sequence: CASSFWQGAEAFF. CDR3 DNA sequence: TGTGCCAGCAGTTTCTGGCAGGGGGCTGAAGCTTTCTTT.

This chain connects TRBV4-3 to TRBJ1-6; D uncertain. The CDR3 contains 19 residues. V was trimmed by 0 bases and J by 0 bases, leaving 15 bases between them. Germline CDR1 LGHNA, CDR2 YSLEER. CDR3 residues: CASSQERHLASSYNSPLHF. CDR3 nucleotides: TGCGCCAGCAGCCAAGAGAGGCATCTGGCCAGCTCCTATAATTCACCCCTCCACTTT.

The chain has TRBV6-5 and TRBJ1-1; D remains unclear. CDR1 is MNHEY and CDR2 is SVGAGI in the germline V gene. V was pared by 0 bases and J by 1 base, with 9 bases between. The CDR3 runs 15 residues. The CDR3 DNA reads TGTGCCAGCAGTTACTCGAGACGACGGAACACTGAAGCTTTCTTT. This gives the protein CASSYSRRRNTEAFF.

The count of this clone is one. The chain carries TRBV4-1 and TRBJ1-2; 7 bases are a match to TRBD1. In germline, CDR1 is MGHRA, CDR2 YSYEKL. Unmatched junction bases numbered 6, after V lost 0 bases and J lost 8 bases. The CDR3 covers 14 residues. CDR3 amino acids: CASSQEVTGVGYTF. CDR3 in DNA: TGCGCCAGCAGCCAAGAGGTTACAGGGGTCGGCTACACCTTC.

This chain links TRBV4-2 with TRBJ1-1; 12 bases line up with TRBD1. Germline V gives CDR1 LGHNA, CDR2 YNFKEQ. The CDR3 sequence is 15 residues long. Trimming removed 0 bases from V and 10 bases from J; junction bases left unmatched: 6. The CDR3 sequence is CASSQDSGQGAGAFF. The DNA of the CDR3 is TGTGCCAGCAGCCAAGATTCGGGACAGGGGGCTGGAGCTTTCTTT.

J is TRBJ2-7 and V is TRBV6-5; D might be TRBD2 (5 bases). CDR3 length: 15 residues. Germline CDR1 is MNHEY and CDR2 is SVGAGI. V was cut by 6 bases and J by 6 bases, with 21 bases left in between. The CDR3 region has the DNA TGTGCCAGCAGGAATCCGGGAACTTTTTACCGCGAGCAGTACTTC. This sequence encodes CASRNPGTFYREQYF.

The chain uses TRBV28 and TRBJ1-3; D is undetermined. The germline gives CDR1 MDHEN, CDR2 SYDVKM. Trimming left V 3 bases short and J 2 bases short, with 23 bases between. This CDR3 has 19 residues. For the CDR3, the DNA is TGTGCCAGCAGTTTGCCGCGGCCCGTCTTGGGTCTCCCTGGAAACACCATATATTTT. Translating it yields CASSLPRPVLGLPGNTIYF.

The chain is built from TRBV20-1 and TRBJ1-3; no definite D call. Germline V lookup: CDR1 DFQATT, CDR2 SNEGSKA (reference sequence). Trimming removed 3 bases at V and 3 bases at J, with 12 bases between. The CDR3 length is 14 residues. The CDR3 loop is CSASDTSGGNTIYF. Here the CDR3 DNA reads TGCAGTGCTAGTGACACGTCTGGTGGAAACACCATATATTTT.

CDR3 loop: CASSLEVGGVTGELFF. The CDR3 region has the DNA TGTGCCAGCAGCCTGGAAGTGGGGGGTGTGACCGGGGAGCTGTTTTTT. The genes are TRBV5-6 and TRBJ2-2; D may be TRBD2 (6 bases). V was pared by 4 bases and J by 5 bases, with 18 bases between. The CDR3 sequence is 16 residues long. Looked up from germline, CDR1 is SGHDT and CDR2 is YYEEEE.

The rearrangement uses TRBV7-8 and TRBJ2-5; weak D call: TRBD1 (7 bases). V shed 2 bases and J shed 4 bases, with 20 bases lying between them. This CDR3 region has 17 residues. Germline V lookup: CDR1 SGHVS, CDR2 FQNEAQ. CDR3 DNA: TGTGCCAGCAGCTTACAATCTGGAGGGGGCTTCGGAGAGACCCAGTACTTC. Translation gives CASSLQSGGGFGETQYF.

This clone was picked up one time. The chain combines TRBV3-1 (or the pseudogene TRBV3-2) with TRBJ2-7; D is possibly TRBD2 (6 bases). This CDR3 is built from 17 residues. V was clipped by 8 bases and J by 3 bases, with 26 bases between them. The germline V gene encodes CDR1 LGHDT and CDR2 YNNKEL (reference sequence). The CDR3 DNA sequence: TGTGCCAGCCGGAGAGGGCCCCGCGGGACTCACCTCTACGAGCAGTACTTC. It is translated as CASRRGPRGTHLYEQYF.

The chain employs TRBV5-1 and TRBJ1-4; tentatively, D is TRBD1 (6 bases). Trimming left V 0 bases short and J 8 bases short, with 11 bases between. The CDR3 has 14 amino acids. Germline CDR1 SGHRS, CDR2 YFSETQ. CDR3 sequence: CASSLGQAGEKLFF. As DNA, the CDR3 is TGCGCCAGCAGCTTGGGACAGGCGGGGGAAAAACTGTTTTTT.